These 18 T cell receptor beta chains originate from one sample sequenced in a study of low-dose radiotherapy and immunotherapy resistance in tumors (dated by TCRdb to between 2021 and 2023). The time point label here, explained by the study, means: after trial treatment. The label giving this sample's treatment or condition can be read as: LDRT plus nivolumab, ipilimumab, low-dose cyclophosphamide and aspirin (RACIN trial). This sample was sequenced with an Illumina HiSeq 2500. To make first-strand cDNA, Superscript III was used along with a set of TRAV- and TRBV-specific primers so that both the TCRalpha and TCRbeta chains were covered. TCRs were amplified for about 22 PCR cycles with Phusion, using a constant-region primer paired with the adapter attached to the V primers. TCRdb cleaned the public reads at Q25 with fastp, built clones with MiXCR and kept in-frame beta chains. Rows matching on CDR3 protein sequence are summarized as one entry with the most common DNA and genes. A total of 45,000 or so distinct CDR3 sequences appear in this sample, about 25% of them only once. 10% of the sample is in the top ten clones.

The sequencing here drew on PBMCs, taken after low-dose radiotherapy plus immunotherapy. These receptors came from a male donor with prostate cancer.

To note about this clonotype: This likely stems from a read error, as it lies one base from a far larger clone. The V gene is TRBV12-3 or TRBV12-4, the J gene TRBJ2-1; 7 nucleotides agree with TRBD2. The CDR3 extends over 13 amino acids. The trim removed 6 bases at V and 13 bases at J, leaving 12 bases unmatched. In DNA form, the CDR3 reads TGTGCCAGCAGCCGCGGACTAGGGGAGACCCAGTTCTTC. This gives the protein CASSRGLGETQFF.

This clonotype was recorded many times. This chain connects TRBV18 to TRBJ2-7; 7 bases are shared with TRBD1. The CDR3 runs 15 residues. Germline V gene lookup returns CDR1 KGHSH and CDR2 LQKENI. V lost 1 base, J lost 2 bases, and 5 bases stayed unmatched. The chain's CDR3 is CASSPRAGGTYEQYF. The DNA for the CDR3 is TGTGCCAGCTCACCACGTGCAGGGGGTACCTACGAGCAGTACTTC. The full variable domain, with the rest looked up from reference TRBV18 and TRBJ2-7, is NAGVMQNPRHLVRRRGQEARLRCSPMKGHSHVYWYRQLPEEGLKFMVYLQKENIIDESGMPKERFSAEFPKEGPSILRIQQVVRGDSAAYFCASSPRAGGTYEQYFGPGTRLTVT.

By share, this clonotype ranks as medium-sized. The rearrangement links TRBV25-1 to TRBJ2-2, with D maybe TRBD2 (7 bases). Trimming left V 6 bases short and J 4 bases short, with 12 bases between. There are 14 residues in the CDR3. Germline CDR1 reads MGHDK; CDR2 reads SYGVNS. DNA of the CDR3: TGTGCCAGCAGAGGGGGGGCCGGCACCGGGGAGCTGTTTTTT. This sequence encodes CASRGGAGTGELFF.

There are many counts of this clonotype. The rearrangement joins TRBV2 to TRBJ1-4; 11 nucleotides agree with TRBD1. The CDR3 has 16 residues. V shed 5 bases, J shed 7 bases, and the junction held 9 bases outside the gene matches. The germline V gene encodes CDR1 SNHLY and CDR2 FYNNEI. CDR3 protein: CASSTDRGLVGEKLFF. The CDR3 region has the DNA TGTGCCAGCAGTACGGACAGGGGGCTTGTAGGTGAAAAACTGTTTTTT.

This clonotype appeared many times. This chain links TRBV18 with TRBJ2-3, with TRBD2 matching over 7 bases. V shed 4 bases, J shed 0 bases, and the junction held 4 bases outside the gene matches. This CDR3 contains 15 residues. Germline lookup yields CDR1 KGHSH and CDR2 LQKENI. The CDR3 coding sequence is TGTGCCAGCTCACAACGGGGGGTCAGCACAGATACGCAGTATTTT. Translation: CASSQRGVSTDTQYF.

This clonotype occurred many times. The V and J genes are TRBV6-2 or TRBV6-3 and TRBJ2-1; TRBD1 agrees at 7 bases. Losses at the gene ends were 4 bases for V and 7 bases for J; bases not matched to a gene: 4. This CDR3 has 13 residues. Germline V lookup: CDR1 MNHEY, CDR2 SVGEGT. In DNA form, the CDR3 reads TGTGCCAGCAGTTCTCGCAGGGGGAATGAGCAGTTCTTC. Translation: CASSSRRGNEQFF.

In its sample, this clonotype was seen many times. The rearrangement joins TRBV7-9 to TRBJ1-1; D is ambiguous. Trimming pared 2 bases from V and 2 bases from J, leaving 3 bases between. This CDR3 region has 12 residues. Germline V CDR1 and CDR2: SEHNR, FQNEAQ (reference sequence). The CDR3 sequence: CASSLFNTEAFF. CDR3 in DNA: TGTGCCAGCAGCTTATTCAACACTGAAGCTTTCTTT.

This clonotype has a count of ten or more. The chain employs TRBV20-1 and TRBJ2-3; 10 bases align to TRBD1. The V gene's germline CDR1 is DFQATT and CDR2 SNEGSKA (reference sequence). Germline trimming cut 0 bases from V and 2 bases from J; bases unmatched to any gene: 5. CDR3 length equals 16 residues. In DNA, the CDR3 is TGCAGTGCTAGAGATATGGGACAGGGGCACACAGATACGCAGTATTTT. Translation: CSARDMGQGHTDTQYF.

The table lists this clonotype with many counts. CDR3 DNA sequence: TGTGCCAGCCAGAAAAGCGGGAGTTACAATGAGCAGTTCTTC. It yields the protein CASQKSGSYNEQFF. The chain recombines TRBV25-1 with TRBJ2-1; 8 bases align to TRBD2. This CDR3 spans 14 amino acids. With V trimmed by 8 bases and J by 4 bases, 7 bases remained unmatched. From germline, CDR1 is MGHDK and CDR2 SYGVNS.

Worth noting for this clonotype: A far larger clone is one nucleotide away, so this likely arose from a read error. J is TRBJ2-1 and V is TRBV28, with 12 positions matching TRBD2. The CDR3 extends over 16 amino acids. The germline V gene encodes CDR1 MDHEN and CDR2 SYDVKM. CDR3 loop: CVTSDPGTSGFYEQFF. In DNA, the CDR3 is TGTGTCACCAGTGATCCCGGGACTAGCGGGTTCTATGAGCAGTTCTTC.

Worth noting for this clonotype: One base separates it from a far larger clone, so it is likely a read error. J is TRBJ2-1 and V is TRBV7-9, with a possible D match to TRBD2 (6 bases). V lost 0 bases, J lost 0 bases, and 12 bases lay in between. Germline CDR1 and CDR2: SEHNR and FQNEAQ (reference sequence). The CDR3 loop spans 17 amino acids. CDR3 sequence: CASSLAAGLRSYNEQFF. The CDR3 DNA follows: TGTGCCAGCAGCTTAGCAGCGGGCTTGCGCTCCTACAATGAGCAGTTCTTC.

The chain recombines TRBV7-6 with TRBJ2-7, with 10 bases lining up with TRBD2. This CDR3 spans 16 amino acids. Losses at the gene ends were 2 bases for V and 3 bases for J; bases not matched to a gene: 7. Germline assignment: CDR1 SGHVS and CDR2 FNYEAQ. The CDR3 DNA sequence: TGTGCCAGCAGCTTATCCTCTAGCGGGGGAAGCTACGAGCAGTACTTC. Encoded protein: CASSLSSSGGSYEQYF.

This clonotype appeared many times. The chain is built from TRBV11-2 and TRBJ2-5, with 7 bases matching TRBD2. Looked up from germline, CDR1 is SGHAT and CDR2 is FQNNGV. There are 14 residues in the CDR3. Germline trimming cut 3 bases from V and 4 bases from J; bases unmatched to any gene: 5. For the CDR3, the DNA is TGTGCCAGCAGCTTTACTAGCGCCCCAGAGACCCAGTACTTC. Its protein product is CASSFTSAPETQYF.

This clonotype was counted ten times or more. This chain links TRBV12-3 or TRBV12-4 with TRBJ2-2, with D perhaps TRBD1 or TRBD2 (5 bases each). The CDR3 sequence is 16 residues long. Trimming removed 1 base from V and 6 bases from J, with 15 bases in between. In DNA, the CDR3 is TGTGCCAGCAGTTTAGTAACTCAGGGCGGGCCCGGGGAGCTGTTTTTT. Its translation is CASSLVTQGGPGELFF.

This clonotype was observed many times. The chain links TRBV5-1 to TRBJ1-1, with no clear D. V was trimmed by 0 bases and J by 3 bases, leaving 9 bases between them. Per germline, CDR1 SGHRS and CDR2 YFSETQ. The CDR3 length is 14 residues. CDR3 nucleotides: TGCGCCAGCAGCTTGGGGAATGGGGACACTGAAGCTTTCTTT. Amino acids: CASSLGNGDTEAFF.

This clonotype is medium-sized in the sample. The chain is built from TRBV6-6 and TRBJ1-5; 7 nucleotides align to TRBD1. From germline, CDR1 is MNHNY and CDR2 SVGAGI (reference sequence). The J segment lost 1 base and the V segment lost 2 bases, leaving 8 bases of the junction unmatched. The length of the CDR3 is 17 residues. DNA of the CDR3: TGTGCCAGCAGTTACACACACAGGGGAGGCAGCAATCAGCCCCAGCATTTT. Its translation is CASSYTHRGGSNQPQHF.

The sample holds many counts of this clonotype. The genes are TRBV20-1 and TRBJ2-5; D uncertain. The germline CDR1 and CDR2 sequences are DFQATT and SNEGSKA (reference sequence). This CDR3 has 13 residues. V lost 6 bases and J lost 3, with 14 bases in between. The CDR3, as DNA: TGCAGTGCGCCAAGGACCGGAGAAGAGACCCAGTACTTC. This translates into CSAPRTGEETQYF.

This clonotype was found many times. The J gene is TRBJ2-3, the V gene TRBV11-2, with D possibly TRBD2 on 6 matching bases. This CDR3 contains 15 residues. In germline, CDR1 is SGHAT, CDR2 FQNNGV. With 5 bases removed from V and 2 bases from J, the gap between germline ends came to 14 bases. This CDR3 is CASSPAGPFTDTQYF. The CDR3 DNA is TGTGCCAGCAGCCCGGCGGGACCATTCACAGATACGCAGTATTTT.